The 20 T cell receptor gamma chains given below trace back to one sample, sequenced in a study of γδ T cells in repeated Plasmodium falciparum infection. Flow sorting of PBMC yielded separate Vgamma9/Vdelta2+ and Vdelta2-negative gammadelta T cell populations for bulk repertoire analysis. TCRdb re-processed the multiplex PCR reads via CATT. The table has about 26,000 gamma-chain clones, about 3% seen once. Sequenced material: gamma-delta T cells from blood. Receptor source: a pool of human donors (malaria-infected and uninfected, not separated).

This clone turned up a few times. The translation of this DNA and the TCRdb protein of a much larger clone differ at residue 6, probably owing to a read error; the protein shown here is translated from the DNA. The chain is built from TRGV9 and TRGJP. No J gene is reported in TCRdb; it was inferred here by comparing the DNA with germline. CDR1 is GITISATS and CDR2 is ISYDGTV in the germline V gene (reference sequence). CDR3 length equals 18 residues. V lost 3 bases to trimming and J lost 16 bases; unmatched junction nucleotides: 21. The CDR3 coding sequence is TGTGCCTTGTGGGAGATGCGGGTATGGAGTTGGGCAAAAAAAATCAAGGTATTT. Amino acid sequence: CALWEMRVWSWAKKIKVF.

This clone was seen only a few times. With only one base between it and a far larger clone, this is likely a read error. Other nucleotide sequences from this sample produce the same CDR3. The chain uses TRGV2 and TRGJ1 or TRGJ2. TCRdb carries no J gene annotation; the J gene was assigned here by matching the DNA with germline. Germline V CDR1 and CDR2: EGSNGY, YDSYNSKV. This CDR3 is built from 14 residues. The CDR3 nucleotides read TGTGCTACCTGGGACGTCCGGAATTATTATAAGAAACTCTTT. Amino acid sequence: CATWDVRNYYKKLF.

There are many counts of this clone. The TCRdb protein comes from a much larger clone and disagrees with this DNA's translation at residue 10, likely due to a read error; the protein given here is derived from the DNA. The V call is TRGV4, the J call TRGJ1 or TRGJ2. TCRdb gives no J gene; it was assigned here by matching the DNA to germline. The CDR3 has 13 amino acids. Germline V gene lookup returns CDR1 EGSTGY and CDR2 YDSYTSSV. The CDR3 nucleotides read TGTGCCACCTGGGATGGGCCTCGGTATATGAAACTCTTT. Its translation: CATWDGPRYMKLF.

This clone came up many times. The protein held in TCRdb is that of a much larger clone and does not match this DNA's translation at residue 8, likely because of a read error; the protein shown is translated from the DNA. The chain has TRGV9 and TRGJP. TCRdb does not report a J gene; here it was assigned by matching the DNA to germline references. Trimming took 3 bases from V and 12 from J; bases not matched to a gene: 8. The length of the CDR3 is 15 residues. CDR1 is GITISATS, CDR2 ISYDGTV, per germline (reference sequence). The CDR3 nucleotides are TGTGCCTTGTGGGAGCCCCCGGCGGGCAAAAAAATCAAGGTATTT. Translated, it gives CALWEPPAGKKIKVF.

At least ten counts were recorded for this clone. The protein held in TCRdb is that of a much larger clone and does not match this DNA's translation at residues 6 and 10, likely because of a read error; the protein shown is translated from the DNA. Called V gene: TRGV3; the J gene was not called. The germline CDR1 and CDR2 sequences are VTNTFY and YDVSTARD (reference sequence). The length of the CDR3 is 12 residues. This chain's CDR3 is CATWDKHYKRLF. CDR3 sequence (DNA): TGTGCCACCTGGGACAAGCACTATAAGAGACTCTTT.

This clone appeared many times. This DNA translates differently at residue 12 from the TCRdb protein, which is that of a much larger clone; a read error is likely, and the protein shown is the DNA's own translation. The CDR3 DNA reads TGTGCCACCTGGGACCCTAGGGGTTATTATAAGGAACTCTTT. This gives the protein CATWDPRGYYKELF. No J gene was called, and the V gene is TRGV8. Germline CDR1 and CDR2: VENAVY and YDSYNSRV. The CDR3 is 14 residues long.

Regarding this clone: One base separates it from a far larger clone, so it is likely a read error. Because the CDR3's place on the DNA is in doubt, the DNA is left out and the CDR3 is given as listed by TCRdb. A V gene of TRGV9 was called, but no J gene was assigned. Germline values: CDR1 GITISATS, CDR2 ISYDGTV (reference sequence). With termini counted, the CDR3 has 30 amino acids. The CDR3 sequence: CALWEQGLRNSLAVEQHLLSQVSIGRIQHF.

This clone was observed many times. With a far larger clone one base away, a read error is the likely cause. Other nucleotide sequences from this sample produce the same CDR3. The rearrangement joins TRGV9 to TRGJ1 or TRGJ2. No J segment appears in TCRdb, so it was assigned here by matching the sequence to germline. The CDR3 extends over 15 amino acids. V was pared by 4 bases and J by 4 bases, with 13 bases of the junction left unmatched. From germline, CDR1 is GITISATS and CDR2 ISYDGTV (reference sequence). The CDR3 sequence: CALWEVLLPYYKKLF. Written as DNA, the CDR3 is TGTGCCTTGTGGGAAGTCTTACTGCCCTATTATAAGAAACTCTTT.

This clone was observed at least ten times. This chain uses TRGV3 with TRGJ1 or TRGJ2. V gave up 3 bases and J gave up 5 bases; unmatched junction bases: 4. The CDR3 has 12 amino acids. Germline CDR1 reads VTNTFY; CDR2 reads YDVSTARD (reference sequence). The CDR3 protein is CATWDVNYKKLF. CDR3 DNA sequence: TGTGCCACCTGGGACGTAAATTATAAGAAACTCTTT.

This clone was detected ten times or more. This probably arose from a read error, given a far larger clone one base away. The same CDR3 can be traced to other DNA sequences in this sample. CDR3 amino acids: CALWEVSYKKLF. The CDR3, as DNA: TGTGCCTTGTGGGAAGTCTCTTATAAGAAACTCTTT. The rearrangement links TRGV9 to TRGJ1 or TRGJ2. V was pared by 4 bases and J by 6 bases, with 6 bases of the junction left unmatched. Germline CDR1 and CDR2: GITISATS and ISYDGTV (reference sequence). The CDR3 is 12 amino acids.

This clone was counted many times. This probably arose from a read error, given a far larger clone one base away. Additional DNA sequences in this sample encode the identical CDR3. This chain connects TRGV9 to TRGJ1 or TRGJ2. Germline values: CDR1 GITISATS, CDR2 ISYDGTV (reference sequence). The CDR3 is 13 amino acids. CDR3 nucleotide sequence: TGTGCCCTTGCCGGGCTGAATTATTATAAGAAGCTCTTT. Amino acid sequence: CALAGLNYYKKLF.

A few counts support this clone. The amino acid sequence in TCRdb belongs to a much larger clone and departs from this DNA's translation at residue 4, likely a sequencing read error; the sequence shown is translated from the DNA. The chain joins TRGV9 to TRGJ1 or TRGJ2. As TCRdb names no J gene, one was assigned here on the basis of a DNA match to germline. The CDR3 extends over 14 amino acids. Germline CDR1 and CDR2: GITISATS and ISYDGTV (reference sequence). The CDR3: CALREPKTYYKKLF. CDR3 nucleotide sequence: TGTGCCTTGCGGGAGCCGAAGACTTATTATAAGAAACTCTTT.

This clone was seen a handful of times. The protein in TCRdb stems from a much larger clone and differs at residue 5 from this DNA's translation, likely a read error; here the protein is translated from the DNA. This sequence joins TRGV4 and TRGJP2. No J gene was available from TCRdb, and it was assigned here by a germline match of the DNA. The CDR3 length is 17 residues. The V and J ends lost 6 bases and 6 bases, in that order; junction bases with no gene match: 19. From germline, CDR1 is EGSTGY and CDR2 YDSYTSSV. The DNA of the CDR3 is TGTGCCACCTGGAACGGCCTTGTGGGAGAGGGTGATTGGATCAAGACGTTT. Translation gives CATWNGLVGEGDWIKTF.

This clone came up many times. The protein that TCRdb holds for this DNA derives from a much larger clone and differs from the translated DNA at residue 13, which likely indicates a read error; the protein shown here is translated from the DNA. V and J are TRGV9 and TRGJP. CDR3 length: 16 amino acids. The germline V gene has CDR1 GITISATS and CDR2 ISYDGTV (reference sequence). The CDR3: CALWKGQELGKKSKVF. CDR3 bases: TGTGCCTTGTGGAAAGGTCAAGAGTTGGGCAAAAAAAGCAAGGTATTT.

This clone was counted between two and nine times. This likely came from a read error, as a far larger clone is one base away. Other DNA variants within this sample encode the same CDR3. The V gene reported is TRGV9; the J gene is uncalled. Germline V gene lookup returns CDR1 GITISATS and CDR2 ISYDGTV (reference sequence). This CDR3 has 11 amino acids. The chain's CDR3 is CALWEGNKKLF. The CDR3 bases are TGTGCCTTGTGGGAGGGAAATAAGAAGCTCTTT.

This clone occurred many times. Possible read error: a much larger clone is one base away. The chain has TRGV4 and TRGJ1 or TRGJ2. CDR3 length: 14 residues. Germline CDR1 reads EGSTGY; CDR2 reads YDSYTSSV. After removal of 6 bases from V and 0 bases from J, the junction contained 8 bases not matched to a gene. The CDR3 region is CATWPYKNYYKKLF. As DNA, the CDR3 is TGTGCCACCTGGCCTTACAAGAATTATTATAAGAAACTCTTT.

The sample holds many counts of this clone. The protein held in TCRdb is that of a much larger clone and does not match this DNA's translation at residue 9, likely because of a read error; the protein shown is translated from the DNA. V and J are TRGV4 and TRGJ1 or TRGJ2. The germline CDR1 and CDR2 sequences are EGSTGY and YDSYTSSV. The CDR3 is 13 residues long. Germline trimming cut 0 bases from V and 9 bases from J; bases unmatched to any gene: 8. CDR3: CATWDGRCCKKLF. CDR3 nucleotides: TGTGCCACCTGGGATGGGCGGTGTTGTAAGAAACTCTTT.

The CDR3 DNA is TGTGCCTTGTGGGAGCCCAGGAAACTCTTT. Residues: CALWEPRKLF. This rearrangement joins TRGV9 to TRGJ1 or TRGJ2. TCRdb lists no J gene, so it was determined here by aligning the DNA to germline. The germline V gene has CDR1 GITISATS and CDR2 ISYDGTV (reference sequence). Germline trimming cut 3 bases from V and 12 bases from J; bases unmatched to any gene: 5. The CDR3 loop spans 10 amino acids.

Comment on this clone: The translation of this DNA and the TCRdb protein of a much larger clone differ at residue 10, probably owing to a read error; the protein shown here is translated from the DNA. The V call is TRGV9, the J call TRGJ1 or TRGJ2. The J gene is absent in TCRdb and was assigned here via DNA matching to germline. Germline CDR1 GITISATS, CDR2 ISYDGTV (reference sequence). This CDR3 spans 13 amino acids. The CDR3 loop reads CALWEGPLYRKLF. The CDR3, as DNA: TGTGCCTTGTGGGAGGGCCCTCTTTATAGGAAACTCTTT.

Worth noting for this clone: TCRdb attributes to this sequence the protein of a much larger clone, which differs from the DNA translation at residue 8; a read error is likely, and the protein displayed is translated from the DNA. The V call is TRGV4, the J call TRGJ1 or TRGJ2. The J gene, absent from TCRdb, was called here by matching the DNA to germline. Germline CDR1 reads EGSTGY; CDR2 reads YDSYTSSV. After removal of 3 bases from V and 7 bases from J, the junction contained 9 bases not matched to a gene. This CDR3 contains 13 residues. CDR3 sequence: CATWDNPVYKKLF. The CDR3 nucleotides are TGTGCCACCTGGGATAACCCTGTCTATAAGAAACTCTTT.